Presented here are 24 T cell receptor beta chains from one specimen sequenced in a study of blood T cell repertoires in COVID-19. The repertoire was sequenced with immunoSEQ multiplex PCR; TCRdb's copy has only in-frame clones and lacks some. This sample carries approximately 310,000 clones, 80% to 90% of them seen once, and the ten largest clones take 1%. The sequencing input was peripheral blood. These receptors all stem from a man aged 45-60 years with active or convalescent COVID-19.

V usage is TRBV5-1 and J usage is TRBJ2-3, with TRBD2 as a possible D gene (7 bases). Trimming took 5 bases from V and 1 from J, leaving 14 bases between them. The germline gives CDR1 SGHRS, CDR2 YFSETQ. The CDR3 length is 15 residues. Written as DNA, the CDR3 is TGCGCCAGCAGTTCTAGGGGGGGGCGCACAGATACGCAGTATTTT. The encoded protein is CASSSRGGRTDTQYF.

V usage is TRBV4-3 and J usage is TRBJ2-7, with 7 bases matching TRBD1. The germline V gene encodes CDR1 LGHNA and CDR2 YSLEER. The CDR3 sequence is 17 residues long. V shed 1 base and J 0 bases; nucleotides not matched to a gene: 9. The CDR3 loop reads CASSQGAGGYGSYEQYF. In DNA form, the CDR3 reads TGCGCCAGCAGCCAAGGGGCAGGGGGTTATGGCTCCTACGAGCAGTACTTC.

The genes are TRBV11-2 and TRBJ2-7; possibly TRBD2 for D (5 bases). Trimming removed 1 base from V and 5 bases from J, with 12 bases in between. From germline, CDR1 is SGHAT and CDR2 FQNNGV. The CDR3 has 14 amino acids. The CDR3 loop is CASSLGRGLDEQYF. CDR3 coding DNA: TGTGCCAGCAGCTTAGGGCGCGGGTTGGACGAGCAGTACTTC.

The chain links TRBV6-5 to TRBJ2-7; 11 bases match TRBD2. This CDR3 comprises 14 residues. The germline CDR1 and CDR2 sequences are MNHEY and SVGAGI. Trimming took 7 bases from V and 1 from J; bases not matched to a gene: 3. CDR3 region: CASTLAGGSYEQYF. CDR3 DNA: TGTGCCAGCACCCTAGCGGGGGGATCCTACGAGCAGTACTTC.

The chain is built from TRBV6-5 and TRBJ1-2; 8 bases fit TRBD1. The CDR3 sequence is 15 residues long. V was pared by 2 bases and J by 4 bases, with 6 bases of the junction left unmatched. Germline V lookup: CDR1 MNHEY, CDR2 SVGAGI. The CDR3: CASSYGMDRAYGYTF. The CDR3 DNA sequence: TGTGCCAGCAGTTACGGGATGGACAGGGCCTATGGCTACACCTTC.

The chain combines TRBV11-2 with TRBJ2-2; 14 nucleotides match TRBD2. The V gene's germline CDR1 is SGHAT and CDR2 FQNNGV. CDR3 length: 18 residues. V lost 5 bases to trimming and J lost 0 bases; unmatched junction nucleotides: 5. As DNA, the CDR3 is TGTGCCAGCAGCCTCCGACTAGCGGGGGGGCCGAACACCGGGGAGCTGTTTTTT. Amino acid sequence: CASSLRLAGGPNTGELFF.

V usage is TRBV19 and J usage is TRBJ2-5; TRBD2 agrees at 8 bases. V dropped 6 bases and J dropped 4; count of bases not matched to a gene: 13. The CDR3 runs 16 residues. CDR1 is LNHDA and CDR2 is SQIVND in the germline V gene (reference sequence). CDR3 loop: CASSSLIAGGLETQYF. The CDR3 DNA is TGTGCCAGTAGCTCCCTTATTGCGGGAGGCTTAGAGACCCAGTACTTC.

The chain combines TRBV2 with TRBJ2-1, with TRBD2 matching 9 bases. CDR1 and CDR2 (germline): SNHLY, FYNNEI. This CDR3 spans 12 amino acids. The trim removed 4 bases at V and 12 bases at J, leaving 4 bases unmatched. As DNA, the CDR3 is TGTGCCAGCAGTGCGTCGACTAGCGGGCAGTTCTTC. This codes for CASSASTSGQFF.

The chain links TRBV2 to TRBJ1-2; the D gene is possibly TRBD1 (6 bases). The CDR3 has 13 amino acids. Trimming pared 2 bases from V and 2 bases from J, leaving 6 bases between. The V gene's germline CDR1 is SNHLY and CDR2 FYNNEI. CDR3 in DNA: TGTGCCAGCAGTGAAACAGGGAACTATGGCTACACCTTC. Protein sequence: CASSETGNYGYTF. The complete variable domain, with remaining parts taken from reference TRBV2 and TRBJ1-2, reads EPEVTQTPSHQVTQMGQEVILRCVPISNHLYFYWYRQILGQKVEFLVSFYNNEISEKSEIFDDQFSVERPDGSNFTLKIRSTKLEDSAMYFCASSETGNYGYTFGSGTRLTVV.

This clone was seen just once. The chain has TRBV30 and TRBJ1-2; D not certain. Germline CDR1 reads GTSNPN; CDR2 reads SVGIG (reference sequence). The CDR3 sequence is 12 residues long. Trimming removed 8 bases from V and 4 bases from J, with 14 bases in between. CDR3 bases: TGTGCCGAGGGCGCAAATAGCTATGGCTACACCTTC. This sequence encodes CAEGANSYGYTF.

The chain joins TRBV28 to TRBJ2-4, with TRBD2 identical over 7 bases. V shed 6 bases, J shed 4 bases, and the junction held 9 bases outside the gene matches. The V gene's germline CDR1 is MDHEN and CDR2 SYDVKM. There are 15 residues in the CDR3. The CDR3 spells CASSPLRTRKNIQYF. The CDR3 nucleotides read TGTGCCAGCAGCCCCCTCAGGACTAGGAAAAACATTCAGTACTTC.

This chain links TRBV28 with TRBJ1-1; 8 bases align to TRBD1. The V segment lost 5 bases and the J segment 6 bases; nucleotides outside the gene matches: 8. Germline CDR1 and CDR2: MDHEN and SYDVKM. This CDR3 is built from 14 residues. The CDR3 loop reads CASSQYPGQAEAFF. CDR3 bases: TGTGCCAGCAGTCAATACCCGGGACAGGCTGAAGCTTTCTTT.

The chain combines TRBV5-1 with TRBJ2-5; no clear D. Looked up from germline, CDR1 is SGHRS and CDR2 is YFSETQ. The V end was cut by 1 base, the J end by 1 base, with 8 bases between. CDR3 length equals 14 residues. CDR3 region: CASSLLNSQETQYF. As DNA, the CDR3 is TGCGCCAGCAGCTTGTTAAACAGCCAAGAGACCCAGTACTTC.

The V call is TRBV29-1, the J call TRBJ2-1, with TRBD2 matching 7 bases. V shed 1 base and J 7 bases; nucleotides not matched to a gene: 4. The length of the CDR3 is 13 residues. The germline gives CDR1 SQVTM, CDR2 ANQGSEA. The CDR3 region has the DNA TGCAGCGTTGAAGCGGGAGGCCTAAATGAGCAGTTCTTC. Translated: CSVEAGGLNEQFF.

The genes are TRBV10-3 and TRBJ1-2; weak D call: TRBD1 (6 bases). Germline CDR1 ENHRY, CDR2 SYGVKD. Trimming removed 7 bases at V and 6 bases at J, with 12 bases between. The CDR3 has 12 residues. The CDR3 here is CAIKGGVDGYTF. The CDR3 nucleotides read TGTGCCATCAAGGGGGGGGTTGATGGCTACACCTTC.

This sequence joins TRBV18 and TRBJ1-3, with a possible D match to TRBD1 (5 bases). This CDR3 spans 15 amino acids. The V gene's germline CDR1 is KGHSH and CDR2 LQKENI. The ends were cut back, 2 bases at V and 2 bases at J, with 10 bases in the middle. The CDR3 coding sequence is TGTGCCAGCTCACCAATCAGGGAAACTGGAAACACCATATATTTT. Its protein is CASSPIRETGNTIYF.

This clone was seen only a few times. Here the CDR3 reads CASSPVRGRFYEQYF. The CDR3 bases are TGTGCCAGCAGCCCAGTGCGAGGTCGATTCTACGAGCAGTACTTC. J is TRBJ2-7 and V is TRBV11-2, with D unclear. Germline CDR1 and CDR2: SGHAT and FQNNGV. The germline V and J ends were trimmed by 5 bases and 3 bases, with 17 bases remaining between them. This CDR3 contains 15 residues.

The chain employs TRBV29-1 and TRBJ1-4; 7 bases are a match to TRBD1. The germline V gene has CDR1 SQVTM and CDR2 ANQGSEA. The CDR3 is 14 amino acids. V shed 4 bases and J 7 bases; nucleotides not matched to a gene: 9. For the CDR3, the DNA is TGCAGCGTTGGAAGGGGGCGGGTCGGTGAAAAACTGTTTTTT. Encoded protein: CSVGRGRVGEKLFF.

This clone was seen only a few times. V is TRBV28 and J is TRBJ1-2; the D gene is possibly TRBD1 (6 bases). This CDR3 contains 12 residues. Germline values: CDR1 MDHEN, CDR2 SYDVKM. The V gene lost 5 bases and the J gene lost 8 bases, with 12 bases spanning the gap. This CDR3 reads CASSGRGFGYTF. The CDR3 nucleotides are TGTGCCAGCAGTGGCAGGGGCTTCGGCTACACCTTC.

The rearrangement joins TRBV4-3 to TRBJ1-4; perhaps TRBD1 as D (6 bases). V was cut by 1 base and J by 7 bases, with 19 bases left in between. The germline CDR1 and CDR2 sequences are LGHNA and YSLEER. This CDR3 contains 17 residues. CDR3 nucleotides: TGCGCCAGCAGCCAAGGCTACTCTACAGGGTTAGGTGAAAAACTGTTTTTT. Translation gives CASSQGYSTGLGEKLFF.

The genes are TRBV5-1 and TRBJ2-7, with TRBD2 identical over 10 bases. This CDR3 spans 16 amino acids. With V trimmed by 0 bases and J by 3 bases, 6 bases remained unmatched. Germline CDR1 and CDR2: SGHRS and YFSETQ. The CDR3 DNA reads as TGCGCCAGCAGCTTGGCTTTAAGGACTAGCGGCTACGAGCAGTACTTC. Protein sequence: CASSLALRTSGYEQYF.

DNA for the CDR3: TGTGCCAGCAGCTTGGTTGACAGGGGAGAATTCTATGGCTACACCTTC. Amino acid sequence: CASSLVDRGEFYGYTF. The V and J genes are TRBV5-6 and TRBJ1-2, with 8 bases aligning to TRBD1. Germline loops: CDR1 SGHDT, CDR2 YYEEEE. V gave up 0 bases and J gave up 4 bases; unmatched junction bases: 8. The CDR3 spans 16 residues. The full variable domain, with the rest looked up from reference TRBV5-6 and TRBJ1-2, is DAGVTQSPTHLIKTRGQQVTLRCSPKSGHDTVSWYQQALGQGPQFIFQYYEEEERQRGNFPDRFSGHQFPNYSSELNVNALLLGDSALYLCASSLVDRGEFYGYTFGSGTRLTVV.

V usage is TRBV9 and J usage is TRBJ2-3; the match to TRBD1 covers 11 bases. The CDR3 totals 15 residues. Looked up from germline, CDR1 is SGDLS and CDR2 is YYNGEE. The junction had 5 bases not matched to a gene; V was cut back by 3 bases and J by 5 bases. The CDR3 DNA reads TGTGCCAGCAGCGGTTGGGACAGGGGGGGAGATACGCAGTATTTT. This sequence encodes CASSGWDRGGDTQYF.

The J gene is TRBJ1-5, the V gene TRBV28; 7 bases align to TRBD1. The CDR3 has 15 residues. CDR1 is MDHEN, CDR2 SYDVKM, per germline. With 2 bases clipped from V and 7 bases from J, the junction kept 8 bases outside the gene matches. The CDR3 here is CASSLQDRTFQPQHF. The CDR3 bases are TGTGCCAGCAGTTTACAGGACAGGACGTTCCAGCCCCAGCATTTT.